Shown below are 13 T cell receptor beta chains from a single sample sequenced in a study of a mutant IDH1 vaccine in newly diagnosed glioma (dated by TCRdb to the early 2020s). The receptor library was made with the immunoSEQ multiplex PCR assay. What TCRdb holds here is the immuneACCESS table cut down to in-frame rearrangements. Part of the clones is not present; checked against another copy, under half of the missing clones reflect an unresolved V gene, and the others are unexplained. The sample table shows tens of thousands of clones, and around 87% are seen once. The top ten constitute roughly 1.5% of the sample. The time point label on this specimen signifies: week 23, last vaccination. A 20-mer mutant IDH1 peptide at 300 micrograms in Montanide made up each vaccine dose, which was injected subcutaneously together with topical imiquimod. These TCRs are of unknown antigen specificity. The sequencing here drew on PBMCs, taken from a glioma patient whose treatment included an IDH1 peptide vaccine. The receptor source for this set is a man aged 35-49 years with glioma.

J is TRBJ1-2 and V is TRBV28; D remains ambiguous. Germline CDR1 MDHEN, CDR2 SYDVKM. The CDR3 extends over 13 amino acids. With 3 bases removed from V and 8 bases from J, the gap between germline ends came to 13 bases. The DNA of the CDR3 is TGTGCCAGCAGTTTCGAGTTACGAAGGGGCTACACCTTC. It translates to CASSFELRRGYTF.

The chain combines TRBV5-1 with TRBJ1-1; D perhaps matches TRBD1 (5 bases). V lost 0 bases and J 4 bases, leaving 13 bases between the germline ends. Germline CDR1 and CDR2: SGHRS and YFSETQ. The CDR3 is 15 residues long. CDR3 in amino acids: CASSLDAGKGTEAFF. The CDR3 bases are TGCGCCAGCAGCTTGGATGCAGGGAAGGGCACTGAAGCTTTCTTT.

The genes are TRBV18 and TRBJ1-5; the D gene is possibly TRBD1 (5 bases). The CDR3 is 16 amino acids. Trimming took 1 base from V and 2 from J, leaving 12 bases between them. Germline V gives CDR1 KGHSH, CDR2 LQKENI. CDR3 sequence: CASSPLGVIGNQPQHF. The CDR3 region has the DNA TGTGCCAGCTCACCACTGGGGGTTATTGGCAATCAGCCCCAGCATTTT.

The chain joins TRBV7-9 to TRBJ1-4, with 9 bases matching TRBD1. V dropped 6 bases and J dropped 8; count of bases not matched to a gene: 10. Germline values: CDR1 SEHNR, CDR2 FQNEAQ (reference sequence). The CDR3 contains 15 residues. The CDR3 DNA is TGTGCCAGCAGTCCGACCGGGACAGGGCCCGAAAAACTGTTTTTT. Its protein is CASSPTGTGPEKLFF.

This clone was detected a few times. This sequence joins TRBV4-1 and TRBJ2-1; 10 bases map to TRBD2. Germline CDR1 reads MGHRA; CDR2 reads YSYEKL. The CDR3 totals 18 residues. J lost 8 bases, V lost 0 bases, and 13 bases had no gene match. The CDR3 reads CASSQDRLAGARGYEQFF. CDR3 in DNA: TGCGCCAGCAGCCAAGATCGGCTAGCGGGAGCTAGGGGGTATGAGCAGTTCTTC.

The chain uses TRBV6-5 and TRBJ2-1; the match to TRBD2 covers 15 bases. The CDR3 is made up of 15 amino acids. The germline gives CDR1 MNHEY, CDR2 SVGAGI. With 6 bases clipped from V and 5 bases from J, the junction kept 2 bases outside the gene matches. CDR3 in DNA: TGTGCCAGCAGGGGACTAGCGGGAGGTCACAATGAGCAGTTCTTC. Translating gives CASRGLAGGHNEQFF.

This chain links TRBV5-4 with TRBJ2-6; the match to TRBD1 covers 11 bases. The CDR3 is 17 residues long. Germline V gene sequence: CDR1 SGHNT, CDR2 YYREEE (reference sequence). After removal of 1 base from V and 2 bases from J, the junction contained 2 bases not matched to a gene. CDR3 sequence reads: CASSLRTGGTGANVLTF. The CDR3 DNA is TGTGCCAGCAGCTTGCGGACAGGGGGCACTGGGGCCAACGTCCTGACTTTC.

The rearrangement joins TRBV5-1 to TRBJ1-1, with D hard to call. This CDR3 has 15 amino acids. Germline CDR1 reads SGHRS; CDR2 reads YFSETQ. The V end was cut by 5 bases, the J end by 0 bases, with 14 bases between. The CDR3 loop reads CASSEKGTMNTEAFF. The CDR3 nucleotides read TGCGCCAGCAGTGAAAAGGGAACCATGAACACTGAAGCTTTCTTT.

The chain links TRBV6-1 to TRBJ2-1, with a tentative D call TRBD2 (6 bases). Trimming cost V 6 bases and J 6 bases, with 12 bases left between them. The CDR3 contains 13 residues. From germline, CDR1 is MNHNS and CDR2 SASEGT. The CDR3 region is CASSFSGGNEQFF. The DNA of the CDR3 is TGTGCCAGCAGCTTTAGCGGAGGCAATGAGCAGTTCTTC.

The J gene is TRBJ2-7, the V gene TRBV4-2; 12 positions match TRBD2. The germline CDR1 and CDR2 sequences are LGHNA and YNFKEQ. J was trimmed by 2 bases and V by 3 bases; bases with no gene match: 2. This CDR3 is 15 amino acids long. The CDR3 region is CASSQTSGGPYEQYF. CDR3 DNA: TGTGCCAGCAGCCAGACTAGCGGGGGACCCTACGAGCAGTACTTC.

The genes are TRBV19 and TRBJ2-7; 8 positions match TRBD1. V dropped 5 bases and J dropped 0; count of bases not matched to a gene: 6. This CDR3 spans 15 amino acids. Per the germline V gene, CDR1 is LNHDA and CDR2 is SQIVND (reference sequence). The CDR3 is CASSPRTGSSYEQYF. The CDR3 DNA follows: TGTGCCAGTAGTCCCCGGACAGGGAGCTCCTACGAGCAGTACTTC.

The rearrangement uses TRBV27 and TRBJ1-2, with a weak D call TRBD1 (6 bases). V was trimmed by 0 bases and J by 4 bases, leaving 12 bases between them. In germline, CDR1 is MNHEY, CDR2 SMNVEV (reference sequence). The CDR3 is 15 amino acids. CDR3 amino acids: CASSLSGLTGYGYTF. The CDR3 DNA reads TGTGCCAGCAGTTTATCGGGACTGACAGGCTATGGCTACACCTTC.

This sequence joins TRBV7-2 and TRBJ1-1, with 8 bases aligning to TRBD1. Germline lookup yields CDR1 SGHTA and CDR2 FQGNSA. CDR3 length equals 13 residues. The V and J ends lost 5 bases and 6 bases, in that order; junction bases with no gene match: 5. CDR3 in DNA: TGTGCCAGCAGCCTCCAACAGGGGGCTGAAGCTTTCTTT. Protein sequence: CASSLQQGAEAFF.